This T cell receptor (beta chain) was identified during a study of blood T cell repertoires in COVID-19 (dated by TCRdb to 2018 to 2020). Regarding the research as a whole: The collaborator samples originated in the United States, Italy and Spain and spanned the acute and convalescent phases of COVID-19. The material from the prospective study consisted of cDNA or gDNA derived from T cells, B-cell-depleted T cells, or PBMCs. The dataset comprised deeply sampled blood TCRbeta repertoires from subjects exposed to, actively infected with, or recovered from COVID-19. The repertoires were released in a freely available public database meant as a resource for research on the immune response to SARS-CoV-2. The samples were drawn from two sources: the first 160 participants of the ongoing ImmuneRACE study, and approximately 1,300 subjects contributed by 6 global collaborators. The sample metadata nearly always contained a de-identified subject ID, COVID-19 status, age in years and sex. Where available, HLA class I and class II types were obtained from metadata supplied by the sample provider rather than from assay-based typing.

The immunoSEQ Assay, a bias-controlled multiplex PCR, was used to amplify TCRbeta CDR3 regions from genomic DNA. In the paper's pipeline: Nucleated cell counts per sample were estimated from amplification of reference gene primers within the assay. To quantify the absolute abundance of each unique TCRbeta CDR3 rearrangement, sequence reads were collapsed and filtered. For each sample, productive Simpson clonality was calculated as the square root of Simpson's diversity index across productive rearrangements. In TCRdb, the immuneACCESS table is reduced to in-frame sequences with V and J assigned. These tables do not hold every clone; where another copy was compared, an unresolved V gene accounts for under half, and the others remain unexplained. That table supplies the V and J calls and clone size; D and trimming were determined from the DNA. This sample has tens of thousands of clones in its table, and around two thirds of those were observed once. Of the sample, around half is held by the ten largest clones.

The full study reports these points: How much clinical and demographic metadata was included differed by source and by participant, and the metadata was provided uncurated.

Concerning this clone: The clone's antigen remains unknown. One end of the junction fails to match germline, which may point to a read error.

In the prospective study, participants were roughly 18 to 100 years old, resided in 24 geographic areas of the United States, and were enrolled through a virtual design. In the prospective study, participants were assigned to cohorts based on the clinical history participants reported in a screening survey and a study questionnaire. Exposed participants had been in contact with someone with a PCR-confirmed or clinician-diagnosed COVID-19 case within 2 weeks of study entry. Each participant in the prospective study had whole blood, serum and a nasopharyngeal or oropharyngeal swab collected by mobile phlebotomists. Additional blood draws and questionnaires over an approximately two-month period could optionally be provided by prospective study participants. Blood samples from the prospective study were shipped frozen or at room temperature prior to DNA extraction. Its CDR3 holds 12 amino acids, cysteine through phenylalanine. Only the CDR3 DNA is retained, 36 bases long and in frame from the first base.

Sequencing was carried out using PBMCs or T cells enriched from blood (not recorded which). The chain joins TRBV12-3 or TRBV12-4 to TRBJ1-5; TRBD1 aligns with 9 central bases. The TCR sequence derives from a woman in her sixties who had been exposed to COVID-19. The nucleotides read TGTGCCAGCAGCCTATCTGGACAGGGGCTCTTTTTT. Protein translation: CASSLSGQGLFF.